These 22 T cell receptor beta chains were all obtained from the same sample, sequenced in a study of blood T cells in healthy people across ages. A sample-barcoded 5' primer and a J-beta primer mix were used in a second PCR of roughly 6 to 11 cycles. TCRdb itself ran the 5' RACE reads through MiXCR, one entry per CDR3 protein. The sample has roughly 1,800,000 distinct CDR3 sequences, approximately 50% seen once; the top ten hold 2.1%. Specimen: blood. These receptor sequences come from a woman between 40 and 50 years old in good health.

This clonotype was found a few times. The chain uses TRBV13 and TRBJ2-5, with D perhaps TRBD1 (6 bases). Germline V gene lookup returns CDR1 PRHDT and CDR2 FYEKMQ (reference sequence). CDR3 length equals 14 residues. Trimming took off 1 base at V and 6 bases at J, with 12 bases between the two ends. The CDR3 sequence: CASSLEGDHQTQYF. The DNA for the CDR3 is TGTGCCAGCAGCTTAGAGGGGGATCATCAGACCCAGTACTTC.

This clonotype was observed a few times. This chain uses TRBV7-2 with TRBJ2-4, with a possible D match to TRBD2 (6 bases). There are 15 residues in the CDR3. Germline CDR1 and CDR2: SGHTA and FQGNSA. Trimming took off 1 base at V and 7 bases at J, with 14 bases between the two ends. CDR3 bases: TGTGCCAGCAGCTTAGTGGTCCTTGCGGGGAACATTCAGTACTTC. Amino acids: CASSLVVLAGNIQYF.

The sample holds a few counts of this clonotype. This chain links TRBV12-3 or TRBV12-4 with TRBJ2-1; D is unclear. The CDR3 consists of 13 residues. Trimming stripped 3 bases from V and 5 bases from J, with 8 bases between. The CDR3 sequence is CASSFGWDNEQFF. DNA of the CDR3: TGTGCCAGCAGTTTTGGGTGGGACAATGAGCAGTTCTTC.

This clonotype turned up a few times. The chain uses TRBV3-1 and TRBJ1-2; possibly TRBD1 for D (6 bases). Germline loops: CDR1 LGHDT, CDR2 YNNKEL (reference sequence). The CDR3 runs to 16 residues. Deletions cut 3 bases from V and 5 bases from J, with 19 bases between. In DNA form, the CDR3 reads TGTGCCAGCAGCCACGAAAGACCACAGGGTGGATATGGCTACACCTTC. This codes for CASSHERPQGGYGYTF.

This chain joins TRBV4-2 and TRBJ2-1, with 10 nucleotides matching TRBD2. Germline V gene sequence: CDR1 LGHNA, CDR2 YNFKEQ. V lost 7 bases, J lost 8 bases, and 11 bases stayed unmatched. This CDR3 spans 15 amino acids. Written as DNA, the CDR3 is TGTGCCAGCAACCCCCGGAGCGGGGGGGCGTATGAGCAGTTCTTC. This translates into CASNPRSGGAYEQFF.

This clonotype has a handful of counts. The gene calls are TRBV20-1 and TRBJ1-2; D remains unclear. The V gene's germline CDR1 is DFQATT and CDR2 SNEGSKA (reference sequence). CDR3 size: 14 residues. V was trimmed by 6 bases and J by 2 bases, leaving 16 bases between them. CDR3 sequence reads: CSASGVAHNYGYTF. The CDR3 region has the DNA TGCAGTGCCAGCGGTGTGGCACACAACTATGGCTACACCTTC.

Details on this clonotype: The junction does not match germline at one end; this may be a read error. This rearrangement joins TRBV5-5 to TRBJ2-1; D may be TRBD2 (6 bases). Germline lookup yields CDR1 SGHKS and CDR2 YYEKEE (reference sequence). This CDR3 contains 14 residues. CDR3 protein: CASSLGGVNNGQFF. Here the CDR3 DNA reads TGTGCCAGCAGCTTGGGCGGGGTAAACAATGGGCAGTTCTTC. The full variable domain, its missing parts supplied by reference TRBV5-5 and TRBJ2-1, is DAGVTQSPTHLIKTRGQQVTLRCSPISGHKSVSWYQQVLGQGPQFIFQYYEKEERGRGNFPDRFSARQFPNYSSELNVNALLLGDSALYLCASSLGGVNNGQFFGPGTRLTVL.

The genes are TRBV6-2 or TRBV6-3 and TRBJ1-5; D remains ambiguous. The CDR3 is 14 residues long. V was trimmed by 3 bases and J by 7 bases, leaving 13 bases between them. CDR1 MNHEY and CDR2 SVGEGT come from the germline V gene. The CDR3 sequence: CASSYGLGWQPQHF. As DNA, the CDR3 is TGTGCCAGCAGTTATGGCTTGGGTTGGCAGCCCCAGCATTTT.

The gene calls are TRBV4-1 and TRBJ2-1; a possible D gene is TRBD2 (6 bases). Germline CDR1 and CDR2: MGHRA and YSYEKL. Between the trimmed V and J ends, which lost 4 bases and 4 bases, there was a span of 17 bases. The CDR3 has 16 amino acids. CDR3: CASSPTGGLNYNEQFF. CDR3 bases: TGCGCCAGCAGCCCCACCGGAGGGCTTAATTACAATGAGCAGTTCTTC.

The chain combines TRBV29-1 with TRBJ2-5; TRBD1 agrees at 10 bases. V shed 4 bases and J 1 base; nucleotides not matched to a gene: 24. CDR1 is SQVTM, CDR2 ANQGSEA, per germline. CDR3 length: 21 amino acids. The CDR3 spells CSVVTYPGTGVFRSGQETQYF. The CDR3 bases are TGCAGCGTTGTAACTTACCCCGGGACAGGGGTTTTCAGATCGGGCCAAGAGACCCAGTACTTC.

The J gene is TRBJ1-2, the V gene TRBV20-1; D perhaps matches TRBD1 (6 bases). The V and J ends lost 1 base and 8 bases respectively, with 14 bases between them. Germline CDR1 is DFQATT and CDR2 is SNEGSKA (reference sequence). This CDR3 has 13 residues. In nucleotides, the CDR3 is TGCAGTGCTAGAGGGGCAGGGGCGCTCGGCTACACCTTC. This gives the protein CSARGAGALGYTF.

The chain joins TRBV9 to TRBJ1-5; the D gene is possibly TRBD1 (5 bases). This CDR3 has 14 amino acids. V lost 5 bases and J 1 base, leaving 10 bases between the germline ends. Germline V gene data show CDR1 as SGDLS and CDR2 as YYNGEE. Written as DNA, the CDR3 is TGTGCCAGCAGTGTGGGACCGAGCAATCAGCCCCAGCATTTT. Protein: CASSVGPSNQPQHF.

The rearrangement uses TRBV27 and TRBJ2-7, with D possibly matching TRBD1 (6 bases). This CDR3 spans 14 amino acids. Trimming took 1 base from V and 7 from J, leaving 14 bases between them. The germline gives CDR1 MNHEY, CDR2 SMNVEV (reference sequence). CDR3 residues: CASSLLETQGEQYF. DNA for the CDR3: TGTGCCAGCAGTTTATTAGAGACACAGGGTGAGCAGTACTTC.

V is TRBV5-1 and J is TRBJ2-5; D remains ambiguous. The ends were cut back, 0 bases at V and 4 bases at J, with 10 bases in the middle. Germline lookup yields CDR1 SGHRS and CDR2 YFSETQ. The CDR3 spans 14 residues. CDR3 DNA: TGCGCCAGCAGCTTGGGTAACCCCCGAGAGACCCAGTACTTC. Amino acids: CASSLGNPRETQYF.

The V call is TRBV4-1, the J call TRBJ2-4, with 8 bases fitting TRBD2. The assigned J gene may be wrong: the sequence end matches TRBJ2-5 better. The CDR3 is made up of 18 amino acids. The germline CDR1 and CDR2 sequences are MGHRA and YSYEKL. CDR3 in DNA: TGCGCCAGCAGCCAAGATCCCCGCAGCGGGGGCCGCCAAGAGACCCAGTACTTC. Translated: CASSQDPRSGGRQETQYF.

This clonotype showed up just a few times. The CDR3 sequence: CASSLHRAWGQGLPFYEQYF. The CDR3 DNA reads as TGTGCCAGCAGCTTACACCGGGCCTGGGGACAGGGACTTCCCTTCTACGAGCAGTACTTC. The chain joins TRBV11-2 to TRBJ2-7; TRBD1 agrees at 9 bases. CDR3 length: 20 amino acids. CDR1 is SGHAT, CDR2 FQNNGV, per germline. The ends lost 2 bases at V and 3 bases at J; junction bases unmatched: 20.

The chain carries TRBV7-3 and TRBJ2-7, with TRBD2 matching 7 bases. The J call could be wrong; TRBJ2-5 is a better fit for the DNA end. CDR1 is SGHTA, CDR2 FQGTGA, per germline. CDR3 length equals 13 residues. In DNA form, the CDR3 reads TGTGCCAGCAGCTTAGGGGGGGGGAAGACCCAGTACTTC. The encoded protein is CASSLGGGKTQYF.

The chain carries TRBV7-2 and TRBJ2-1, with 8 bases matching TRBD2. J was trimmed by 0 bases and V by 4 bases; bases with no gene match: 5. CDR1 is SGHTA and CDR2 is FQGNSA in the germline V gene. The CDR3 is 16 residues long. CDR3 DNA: TGTGCCAGCAGCTCTCCAACTAGCGGCTCCTACAATGAGCAGTTCTTC. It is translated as CASSSPTSGSYNEQFF.

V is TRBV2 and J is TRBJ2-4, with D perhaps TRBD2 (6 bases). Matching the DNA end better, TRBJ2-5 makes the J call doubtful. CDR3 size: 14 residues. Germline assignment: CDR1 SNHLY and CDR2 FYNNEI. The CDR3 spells CASSEKRLGETQYF. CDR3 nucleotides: TGTGCCAGCAGTGAGAAAAGACTAGGGGAGACCCAGTACTTC.

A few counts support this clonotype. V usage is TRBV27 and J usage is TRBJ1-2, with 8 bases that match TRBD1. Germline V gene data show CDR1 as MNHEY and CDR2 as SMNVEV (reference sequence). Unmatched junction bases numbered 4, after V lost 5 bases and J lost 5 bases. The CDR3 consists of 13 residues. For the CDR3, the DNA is TGTGCCAGCAGTAAGGACAGGGAGTATGGCTACACCTTC. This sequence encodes CASSKDREYGYTF.

This CDR3 is CASSHPEDYNEQFF. The CDR3 region has the DNA TGTGCCAGCAGCCACCCCGAGGACTACAATGAGCAGTTCTTC. The rearrangement links TRBV4-2 to TRBJ2-1; D remains ambiguous. Per the germline V gene, CDR1 is LGHNA and CDR2 is YNFKEQ. Trimming pared 3 bases from V and 3 bases from J, leaving 9 bases between. The CDR3 sequence is 14 residues long.

The CDR3 spells CASRIDPSTDTQYF. CDR3 bases: TGTGCCAGCAGAATCGACCCTAGCACAGATACGCAGTATTTT. The rearrangement joins TRBV6-2 or TRBV6-3 to TRBJ2-3; D is ambiguous. Germline V gene sequence: CDR1 MNHEY, CDR2 SVGEGT. Trimming left V 6 bases short and J 0 bases short, with 10 bases between. This CDR3 is built from 14 residues.